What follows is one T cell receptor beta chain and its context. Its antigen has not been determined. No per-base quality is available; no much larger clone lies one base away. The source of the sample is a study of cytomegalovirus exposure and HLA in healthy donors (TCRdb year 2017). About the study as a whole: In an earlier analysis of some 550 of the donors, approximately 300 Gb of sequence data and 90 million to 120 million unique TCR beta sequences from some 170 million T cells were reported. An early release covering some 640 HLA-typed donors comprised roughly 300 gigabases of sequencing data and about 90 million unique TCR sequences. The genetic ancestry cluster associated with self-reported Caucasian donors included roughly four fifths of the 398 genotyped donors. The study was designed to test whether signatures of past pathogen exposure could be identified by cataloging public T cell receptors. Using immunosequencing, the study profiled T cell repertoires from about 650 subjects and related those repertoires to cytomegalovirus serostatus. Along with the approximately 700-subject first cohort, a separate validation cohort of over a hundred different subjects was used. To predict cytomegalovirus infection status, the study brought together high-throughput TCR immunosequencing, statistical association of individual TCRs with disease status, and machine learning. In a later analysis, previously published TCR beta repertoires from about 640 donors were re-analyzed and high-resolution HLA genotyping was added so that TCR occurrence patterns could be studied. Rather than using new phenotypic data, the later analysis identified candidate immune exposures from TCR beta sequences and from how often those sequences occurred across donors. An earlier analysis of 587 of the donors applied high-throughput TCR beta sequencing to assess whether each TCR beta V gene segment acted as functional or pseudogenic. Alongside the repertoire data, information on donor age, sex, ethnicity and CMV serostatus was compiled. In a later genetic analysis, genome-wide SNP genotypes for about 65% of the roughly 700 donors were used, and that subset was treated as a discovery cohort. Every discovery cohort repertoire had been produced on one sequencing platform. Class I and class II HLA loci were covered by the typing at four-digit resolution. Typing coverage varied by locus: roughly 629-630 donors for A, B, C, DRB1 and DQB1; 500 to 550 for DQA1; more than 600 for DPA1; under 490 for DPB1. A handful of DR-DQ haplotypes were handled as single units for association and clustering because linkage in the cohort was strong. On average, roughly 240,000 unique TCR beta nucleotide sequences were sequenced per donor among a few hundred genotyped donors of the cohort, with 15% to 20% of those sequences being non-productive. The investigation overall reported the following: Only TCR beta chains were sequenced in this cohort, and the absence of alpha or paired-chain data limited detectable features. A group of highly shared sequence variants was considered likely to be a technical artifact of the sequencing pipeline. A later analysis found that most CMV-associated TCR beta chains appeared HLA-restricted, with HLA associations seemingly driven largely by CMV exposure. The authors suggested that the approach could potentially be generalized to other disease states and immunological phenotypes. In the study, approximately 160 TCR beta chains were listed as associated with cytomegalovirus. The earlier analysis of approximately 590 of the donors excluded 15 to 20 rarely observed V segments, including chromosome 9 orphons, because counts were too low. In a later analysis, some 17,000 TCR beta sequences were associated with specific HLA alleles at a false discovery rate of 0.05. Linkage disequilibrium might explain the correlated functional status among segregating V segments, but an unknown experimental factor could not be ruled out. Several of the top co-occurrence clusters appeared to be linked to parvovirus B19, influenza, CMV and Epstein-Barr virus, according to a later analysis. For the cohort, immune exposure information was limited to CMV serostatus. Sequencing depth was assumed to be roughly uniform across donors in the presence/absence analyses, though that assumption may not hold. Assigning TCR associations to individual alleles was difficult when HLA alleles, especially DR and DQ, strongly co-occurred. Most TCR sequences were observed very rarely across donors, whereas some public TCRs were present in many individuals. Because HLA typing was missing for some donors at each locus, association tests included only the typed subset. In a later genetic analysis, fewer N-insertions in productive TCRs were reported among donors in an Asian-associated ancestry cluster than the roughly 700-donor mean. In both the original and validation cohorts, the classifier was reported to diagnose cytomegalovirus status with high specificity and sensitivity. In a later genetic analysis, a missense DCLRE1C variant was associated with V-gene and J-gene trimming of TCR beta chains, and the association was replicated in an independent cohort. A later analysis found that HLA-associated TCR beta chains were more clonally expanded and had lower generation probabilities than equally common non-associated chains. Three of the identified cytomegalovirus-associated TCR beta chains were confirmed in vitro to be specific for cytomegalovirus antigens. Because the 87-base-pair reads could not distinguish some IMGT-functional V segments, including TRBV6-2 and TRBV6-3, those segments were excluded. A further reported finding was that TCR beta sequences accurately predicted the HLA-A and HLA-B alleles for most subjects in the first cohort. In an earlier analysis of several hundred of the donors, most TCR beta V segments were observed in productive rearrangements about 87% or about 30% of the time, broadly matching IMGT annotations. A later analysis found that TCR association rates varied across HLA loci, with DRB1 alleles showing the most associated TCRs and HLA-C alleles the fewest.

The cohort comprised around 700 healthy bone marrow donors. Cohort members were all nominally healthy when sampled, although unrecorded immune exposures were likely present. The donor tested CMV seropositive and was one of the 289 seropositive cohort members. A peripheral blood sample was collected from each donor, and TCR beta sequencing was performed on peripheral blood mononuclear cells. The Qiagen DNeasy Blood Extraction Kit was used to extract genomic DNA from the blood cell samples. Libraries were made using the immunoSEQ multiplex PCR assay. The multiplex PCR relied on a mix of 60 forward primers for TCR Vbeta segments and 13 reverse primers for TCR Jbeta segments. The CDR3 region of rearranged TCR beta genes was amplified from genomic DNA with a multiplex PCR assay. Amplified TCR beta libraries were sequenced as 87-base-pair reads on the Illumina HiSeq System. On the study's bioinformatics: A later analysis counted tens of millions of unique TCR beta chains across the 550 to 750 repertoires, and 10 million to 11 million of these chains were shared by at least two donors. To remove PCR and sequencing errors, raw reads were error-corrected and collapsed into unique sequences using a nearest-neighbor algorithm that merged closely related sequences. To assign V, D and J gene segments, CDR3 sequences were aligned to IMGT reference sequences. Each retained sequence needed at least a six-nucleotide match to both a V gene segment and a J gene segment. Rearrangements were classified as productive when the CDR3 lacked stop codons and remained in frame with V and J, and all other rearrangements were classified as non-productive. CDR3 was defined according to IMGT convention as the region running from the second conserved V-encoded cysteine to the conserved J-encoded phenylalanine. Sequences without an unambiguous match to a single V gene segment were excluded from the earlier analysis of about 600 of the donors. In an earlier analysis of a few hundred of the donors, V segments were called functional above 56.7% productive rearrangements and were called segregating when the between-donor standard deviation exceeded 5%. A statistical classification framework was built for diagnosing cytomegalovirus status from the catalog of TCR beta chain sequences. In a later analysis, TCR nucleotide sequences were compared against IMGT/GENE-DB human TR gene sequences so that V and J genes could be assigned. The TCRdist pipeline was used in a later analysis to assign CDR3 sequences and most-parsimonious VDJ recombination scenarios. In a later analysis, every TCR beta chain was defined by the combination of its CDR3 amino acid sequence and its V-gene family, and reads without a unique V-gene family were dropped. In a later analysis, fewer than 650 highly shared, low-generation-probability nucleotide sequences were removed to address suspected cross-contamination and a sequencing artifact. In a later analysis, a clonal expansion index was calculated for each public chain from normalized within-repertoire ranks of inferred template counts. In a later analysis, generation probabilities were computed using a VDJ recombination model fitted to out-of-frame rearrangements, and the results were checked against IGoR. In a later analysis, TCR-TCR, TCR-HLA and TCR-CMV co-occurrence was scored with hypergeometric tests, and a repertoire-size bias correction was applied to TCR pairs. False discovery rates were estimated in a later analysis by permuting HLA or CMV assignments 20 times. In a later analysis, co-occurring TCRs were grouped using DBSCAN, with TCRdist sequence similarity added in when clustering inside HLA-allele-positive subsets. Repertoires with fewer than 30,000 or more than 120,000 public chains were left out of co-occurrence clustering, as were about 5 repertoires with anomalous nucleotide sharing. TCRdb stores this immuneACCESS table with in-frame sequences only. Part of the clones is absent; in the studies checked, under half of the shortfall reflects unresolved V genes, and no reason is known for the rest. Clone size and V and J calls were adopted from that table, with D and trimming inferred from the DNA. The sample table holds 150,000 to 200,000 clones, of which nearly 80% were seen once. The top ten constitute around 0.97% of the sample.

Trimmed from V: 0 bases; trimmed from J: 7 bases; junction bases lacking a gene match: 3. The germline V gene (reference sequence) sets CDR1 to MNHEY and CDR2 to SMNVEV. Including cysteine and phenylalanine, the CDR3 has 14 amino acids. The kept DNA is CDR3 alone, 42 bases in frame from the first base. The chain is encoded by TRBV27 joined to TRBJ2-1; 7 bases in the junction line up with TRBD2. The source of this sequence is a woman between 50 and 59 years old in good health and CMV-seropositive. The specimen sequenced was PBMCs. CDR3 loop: CASSLSGEGNEQFF. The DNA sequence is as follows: TGTGCCAGCAGTTTATCAGGGGAGGGGAATGAGCAGTTCTTC.